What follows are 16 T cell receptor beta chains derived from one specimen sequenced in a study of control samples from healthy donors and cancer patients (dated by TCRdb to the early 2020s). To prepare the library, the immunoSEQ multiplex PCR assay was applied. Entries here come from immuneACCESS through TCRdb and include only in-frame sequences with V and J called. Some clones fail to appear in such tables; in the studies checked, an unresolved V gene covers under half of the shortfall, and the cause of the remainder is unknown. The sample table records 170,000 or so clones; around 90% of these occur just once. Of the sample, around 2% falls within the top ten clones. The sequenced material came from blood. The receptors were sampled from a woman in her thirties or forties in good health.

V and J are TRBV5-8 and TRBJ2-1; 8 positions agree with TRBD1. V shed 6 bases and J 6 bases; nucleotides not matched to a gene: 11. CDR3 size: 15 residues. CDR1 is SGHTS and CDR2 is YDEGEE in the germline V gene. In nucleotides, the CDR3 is TGTGCCAGCAACCTGGGACAGGCGGTAATCAATGAGCAGTTCTTC. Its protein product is CASNLGQAVINEQFF.

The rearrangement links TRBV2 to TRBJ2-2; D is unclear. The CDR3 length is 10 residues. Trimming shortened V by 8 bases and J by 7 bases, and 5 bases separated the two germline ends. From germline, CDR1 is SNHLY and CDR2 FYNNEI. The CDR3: CASRNGELFF. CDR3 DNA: TGTGCCAGCCGGAACGGGGAGCTGTTTTTT.

CDR3 DNA: TGTGCCAGCAGCTTCCGGACAGGGAACACTGAAGCTTTCTTT. Encoded protein: CASSFRTGNTEAFF. The genes are TRBV7-9 and TRBJ1-1; 7 bases fit TRBD1. V dropped 3 bases and J dropped 1; count of bases not matched to a gene: 2. The length of the CDR3 is 14 residues. Germline V CDR1 and CDR2: SEHNR, FQNEAQ (reference sequence).

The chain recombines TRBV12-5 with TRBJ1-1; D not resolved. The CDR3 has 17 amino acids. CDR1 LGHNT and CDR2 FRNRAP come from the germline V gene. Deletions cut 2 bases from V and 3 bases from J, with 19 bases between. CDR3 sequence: CASGLIPGGSVYTEAFF. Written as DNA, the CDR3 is TGTGCTAGTGGTTTGATCCCAGGAGGGTCGGTTTACACTGAAGCTTTCTTT.

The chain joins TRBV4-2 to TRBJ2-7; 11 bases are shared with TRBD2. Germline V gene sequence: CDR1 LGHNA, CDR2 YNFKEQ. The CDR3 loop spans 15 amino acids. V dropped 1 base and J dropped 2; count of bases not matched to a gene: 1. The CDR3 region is CASSQASGGTYEQYF. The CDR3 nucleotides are TGTGCCAGCAGCCAAGCTAGCGGGGGGACCTACGAGCAGTACTTC.

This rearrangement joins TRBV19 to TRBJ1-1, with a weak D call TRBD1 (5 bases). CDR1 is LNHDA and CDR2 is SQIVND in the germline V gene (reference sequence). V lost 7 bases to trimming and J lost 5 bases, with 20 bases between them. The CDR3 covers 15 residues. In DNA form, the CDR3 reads TGTGCCAGTACCTTTGGGGCCAGGGAGGGGACTGAAGCTTTCTTT. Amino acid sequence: CASTFGAREGTEAFF.

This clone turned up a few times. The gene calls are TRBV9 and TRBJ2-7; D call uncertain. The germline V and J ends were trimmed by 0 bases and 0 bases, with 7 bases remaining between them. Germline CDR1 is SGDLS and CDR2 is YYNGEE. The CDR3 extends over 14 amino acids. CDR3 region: CASSVARSSYEQYF. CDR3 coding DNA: TGTGCCAGCAGCGTAGCAAGAAGCTCCTACGAGCAGTACTTC.

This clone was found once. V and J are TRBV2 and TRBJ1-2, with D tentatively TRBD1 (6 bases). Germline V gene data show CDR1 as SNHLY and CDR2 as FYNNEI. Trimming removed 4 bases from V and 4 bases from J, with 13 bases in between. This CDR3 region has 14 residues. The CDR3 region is CASSGGQTLYGYTF. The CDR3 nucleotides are TGTGCCAGCAGTGGCGGACAGACCCTCTATGGCTACACCTTC.

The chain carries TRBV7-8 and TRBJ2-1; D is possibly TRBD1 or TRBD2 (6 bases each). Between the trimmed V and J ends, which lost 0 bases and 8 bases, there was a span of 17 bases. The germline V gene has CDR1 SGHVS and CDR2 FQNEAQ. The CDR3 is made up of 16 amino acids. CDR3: CASSLALQGGQDEQFF. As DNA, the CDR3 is TGTGCCAGCAGCTTAGCGCTTCAAGGGGGGCAGGATGAGCAGTTCTTC.

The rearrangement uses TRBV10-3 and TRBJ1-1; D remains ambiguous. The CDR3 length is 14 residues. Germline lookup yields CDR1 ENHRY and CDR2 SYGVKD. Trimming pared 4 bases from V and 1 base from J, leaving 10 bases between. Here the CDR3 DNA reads TGTGCCATCAGTGGACGAAATTCGAACACTGAAGCTTTCTTT. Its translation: CAISGRNSNTEAFF.

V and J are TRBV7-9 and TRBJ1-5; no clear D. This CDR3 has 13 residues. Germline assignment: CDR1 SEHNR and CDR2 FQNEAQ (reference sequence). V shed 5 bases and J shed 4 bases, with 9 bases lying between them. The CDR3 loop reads CASSRGENQPQHF. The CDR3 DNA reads TGTGCCAGCAGCCGGGGTGAGAATCAGCCCCAGCATTTT.

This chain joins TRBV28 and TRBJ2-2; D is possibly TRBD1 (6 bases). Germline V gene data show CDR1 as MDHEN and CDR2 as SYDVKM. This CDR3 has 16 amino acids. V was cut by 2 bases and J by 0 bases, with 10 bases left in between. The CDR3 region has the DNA TGTGCCAGCAGTTTAGGACAGACCGCGAACACCGGGGAGCTGTTTTTT. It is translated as CASSLGQTANTGELFF.

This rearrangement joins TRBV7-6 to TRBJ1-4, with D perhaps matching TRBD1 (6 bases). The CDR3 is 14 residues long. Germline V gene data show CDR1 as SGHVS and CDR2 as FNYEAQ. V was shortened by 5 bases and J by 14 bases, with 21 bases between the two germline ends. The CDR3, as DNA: TGTGCCAGCAGCAAGACAGGATTCTCTGATTCCCTGTTTTTT. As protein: CASSKTGFSDSLFF.

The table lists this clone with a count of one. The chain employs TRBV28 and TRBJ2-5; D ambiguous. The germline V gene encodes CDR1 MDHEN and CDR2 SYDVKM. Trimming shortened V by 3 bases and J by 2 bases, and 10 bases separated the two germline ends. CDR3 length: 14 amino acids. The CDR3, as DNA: TGTGCCAGCAGTTTGGGGAATATTCAAGAGACCCAGTACTTC. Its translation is CASSLGNIQETQYF. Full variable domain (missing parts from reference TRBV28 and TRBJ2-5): DVKVTQSSRYLVKRTGEKVFLECVQDMDHENMFWYRQDPGLGLRLIYFSYDVKMKEKGDIPEGYSVSREKKERFSLILESASTNQTSMYLCASSLGNIQETQYFGPGTRLLVL.

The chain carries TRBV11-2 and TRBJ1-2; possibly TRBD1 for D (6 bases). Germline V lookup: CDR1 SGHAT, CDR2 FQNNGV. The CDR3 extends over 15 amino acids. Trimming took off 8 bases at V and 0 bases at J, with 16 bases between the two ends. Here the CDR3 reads CASGIGGEANYGYTF. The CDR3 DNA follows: TGTGCCAGCGGAATAGGGGGGGAAGCTAACTATGGCTACACCTTC.

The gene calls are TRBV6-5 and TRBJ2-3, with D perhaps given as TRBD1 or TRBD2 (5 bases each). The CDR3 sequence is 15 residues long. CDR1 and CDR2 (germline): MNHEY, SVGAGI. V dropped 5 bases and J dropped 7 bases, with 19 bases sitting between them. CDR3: CASSRPGTVPNTQYF. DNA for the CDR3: TGTGCCAGCAGTAGACCCGGGACCGTGCCTAATACGCAGTATTTT.